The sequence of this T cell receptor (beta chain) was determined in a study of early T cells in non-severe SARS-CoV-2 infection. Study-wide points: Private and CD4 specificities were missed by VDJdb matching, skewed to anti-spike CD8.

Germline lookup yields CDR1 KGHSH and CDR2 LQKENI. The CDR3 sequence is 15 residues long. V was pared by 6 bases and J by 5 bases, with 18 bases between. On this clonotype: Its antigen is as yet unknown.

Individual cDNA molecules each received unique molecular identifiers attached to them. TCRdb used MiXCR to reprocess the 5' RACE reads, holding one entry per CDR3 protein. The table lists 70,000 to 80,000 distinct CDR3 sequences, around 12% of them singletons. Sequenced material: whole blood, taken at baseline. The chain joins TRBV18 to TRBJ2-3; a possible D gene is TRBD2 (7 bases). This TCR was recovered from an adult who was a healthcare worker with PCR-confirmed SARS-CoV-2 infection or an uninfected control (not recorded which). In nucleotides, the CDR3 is TGTGCCAGCTCCCCGTGGGGGGGCCGGAGAGATACGCAGTATTTT. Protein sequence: CASSPWGGRRDTQYF.